These 30 T cell receptor beta chains came from one sample sequenced in a study of OX40 agonist ivuxolimab in advanced cancers. TCRdb's copy holds only in-frame clones and misses some; the assay was immunoSEQ multiplex PCR. The sample consists of about 69,000 clones, approximately 92% of them appearing once. Sample: CD4+ or CD8+ T cells sorted from blood, taken in a trial of the OX40 agonist ivuxolimab. These receptors were obtained from an adult with an advanced solid tumor such as melanoma, head and neck, liver or kidney cancer.

The rearrangement uses TRBV13 and TRBJ2-1; TRBD2 agrees at 13 bases. This CDR3 is built from 14 residues. The V gene end was trimmed by 6 bases and the J gene end by 10 bases; junction bases not matched to a gene: 6. Per the germline V gene, CDR1 is PRHDT and CDR2 is FYEKMQ (reference sequence). The CDR3 DNA reads TGTGCCAGCAGTCTGGGACTAGCGGGGAAGGAGCAGTTCTTC. Amino acids: CASSLGLAGKEQFF.

J is TRBJ1-1 and V is TRBV19; 7 bases line up with TRBD1. Germline assignment: CDR1 LNHDA and CDR2 SQIVND (reference sequence). V gave up 5 bases and J gave up 4 bases; unmatched junction bases: 13. CDR3 length equals 16 residues. The CDR3 spells CASSPIQTGKGTEAFF. CDR3 sequence (DNA): TGTGCCAGTAGTCCCATCCAGACAGGGAAGGGCACTGAAGCTTTCTTT.

J is TRBJ2-3 and V is TRBV5-4; 14 bases are a match to TRBD2. Germline V gene data show CDR1 as SGHNT and CDR2 as YYREEE (reference sequence). After removal of 4 bases from V and 6 bases from J, the junction contained 4 bases not matched to a gene. The length of the CDR3 is 15 residues. CDR3 residues: CASSPGLAGGDTQYF. CDR3 nucleotide sequence: TGTGCCAGCAGCCCTGGACTAGCGGGAGGCGATACGCAGTATTTT. Filled out from reference TRBV5-4 and TRBJ2-3, the complete variable domain reads ETGVTQSPTHLIKTRGQQVTLRCSSQSGHNTVSWYQQALGQGPQFIFQYYREEENGRGNFPPRFSGLQFPNYSSELNVNALELDDSALYLCASSPGLAGGDTQYFGPGTRLTVL.

This clone was picked up a small number of times. The chain carries TRBV28 and TRBJ1-1; D not resolved. The V gene lost 4 bases and the J gene lost 5 bases, with 14 bases spanning the gap. Germline V gene sequence: CDR1 MDHEN, CDR2 SYDVKM. The CDR3 is made up of 14 amino acids. CDR3 nucleotide sequence: TGTGCCAGCAGTTCCCTAGGTCTGGGGACTGAAGCTTTCTTT. It translates to CASSSLGLGTEAFF.

V usage is TRBV5-4 and J usage is TRBJ2-7; 10 bases match TRBD2. V was clipped by 4 bases and J by 9 bases; unmatched bases: 13. The CDR3 totals 15 residues. The germline gives CDR1 SGHNT, CDR2 YYREEE (reference sequence). For the CDR3, the DNA is TGTGCCAGCAGCCTCCTAGAGCGGGGGGGCCTAGGGCAGTACTTC. Its translation: CASSLLERGGLGQYF.

This clone has more than one count but fewer than ten. The V and J genes are TRBV7-9 and TRBJ2-5; 9 bases align to TRBD2. This CDR3 region has 15 residues. The V and J ends lost 1 base and 4 bases, in that order; junction bases with no gene match: 4. Germline V gives CDR1 SEHNR, CDR2 FQNEAQ (reference sequence). DNA for the CDR3: TGTGCCAGCAGCTTAGAAGGCGGGGGGGCAGAGACCCAGTACTTC. This codes for CASSLEGGGAETQYF.

This clone was observed a few times. The chain has TRBV27 and TRBJ1-2; D may be TRBD1 (5 bases). Germline-derived CDR1 and CDR2 are MNHEY and SMNVEV (reference sequence). This CDR3 contains 15 residues. Trimming removed 6 bases from V and 3 bases from J, with 17 bases in between. CDR3 sequence (DNA): TGTGCCAGCAGCACTAAGGGATGGGGGGACTATGGCTACACCTTC. Its protein product is CASSTKGWGDYGYTF.

V gene TRBV30 combines with J gene TRBJ1-4; D is uncertain. V was trimmed by 0 bases and J by 0 bases, leaving 14 bases between them. Looked up from germline, CDR1 is GTSNPN and CDR2 is SVGIG (reference sequence). The CDR3 spans 17 residues. CDR3 amino acids: CAWSVWAGSATNEKLFF. In DNA form, the CDR3 reads TGTGCCTGGAGTGTATGGGCAGGAAGCGCAACTAATGAAAAACTGTTTTTT.

The chain employs TRBV15 and TRBJ2-1; 10 nucleotides match TRBD2. V shed 7 bases and J 4 bases; nucleotides not matched to a gene: 10. There are 16 residues in the CDR3. CDR1 and CDR2 from the germline V gene are LNHNV and YYDKDF (reference sequence). This CDR3 is CATTGGGLAPYNEQFF. Written as DNA, the CDR3 is TGTGCCACCACCGGAGGGGGACTAGCGCCTTACAATGAGCAGTTCTTC.

The DNA of the CDR3 is TGTGCCAGCAGCTCTCCCTTCCTCGGGGGCACTGAAGCTTTCTTT. Encoded protein: CASSSPFLGGTEAFF. The gene calls are TRBV11-2 and TRBJ1-1; D may be TRBD1 (5 bases). CDR1 is SGHAT and CDR2 is FQNNGV in the germline V gene. V was shortened by 4 bases and J by 4 bases, with 16 bases between the two germline ends. This CDR3 is built from 15 residues.

The rearrangement joins TRBV27 to TRBJ2-1, with TRBD1 matching over 7 bases. Germline loops: CDR1 MNHEY, CDR2 SMNVEV (reference sequence). Trimming took 5 bases from V and 6 from J; bases not matched to a gene: 13. CDR3 length equals 16 residues. The CDR3 loop is CASSLQIGTVSNEQFF. CDR3 DNA: TGTGCCAGCAGTCTACAGATCGGGACAGTATCCAATGAGCAGTTCTTC.

This clone came up once. The rearrangement joins TRBV2 to TRBJ2-1; 8 bases are a match to TRBD2. This CDR3 spans 16 amino acids. Unmatched junction bases numbered 7, after V lost 6 bases and J lost 0 bases. Germline V CDR1 and CDR2: SNHLY, FYNNEI. Here the CDR3 reads CASSDSGTISYNEQFF. CDR3 bases: TGTGCCAGCAGCGATAGCGGGACCATCTCCTACAATGAGCAGTTCTTC. Filled out from reference TRBV2 and TRBJ2-1, the complete variable domain reads EPEVTQTPSHQVTQMGQEVILRCVPISNHLYFYWYRQILGQKVEFLVSFYNNEISEKSEIFDDQFSVERPDGSNFTLKIRSTKLEDSAMYFCASSDSGTISYNEQFFGPGTRLTVL.

By its share, this clone is medium-sized. The gene calls are TRBV4-2 and TRBJ2-5; 11 bases match TRBD2. The CDR3 consists of 15 residues. Germline CDR1 reads LGHNA; CDR2 reads YNFKEQ. Trimming removed 5 bases from V and 0 bases from J; junction bases left unmatched: 2. The CDR3 loop is CASSTGLADQETQYF. CDR3 DNA sequence: TGTGCCAGCAGCACGGGACTAGCGGACCAAGAGACCCAGTACTTC.

The V and J genes are TRBV9 and TRBJ1-2; D is ambiguous. CDR1 is SGDLS and CDR2 is YYNGEE in the germline V gene. V was pared by 4 bases and J by 0 bases, with 13 bases between. CDR3 length equals 15 residues. The CDR3 bases are TGTGCCAGCAGCTCAATGGGTCAGGCTAACTATGGCTACACCTTC. It is translated as CASSSMGQANYGYTF.

The chain carries TRBV28 and TRBJ2-3; D gene uncertain. The CDR3 spans 12 residues. The V end lost 6 bases, the J end lost 6 bases, and 10 bases lay between the germline ends. In germline, CDR1 is MDHEN, CDR2 SYDVKM. CDR3 bases: TGTGCCAGCAGCCGATGGGGTGATACGCAGTATTTT. This gives the protein CASSRWGDTQYF.

In nucleotides, the CDR3 is TGTGCCAGCAGCCCCTTGGGAGAGACCCAGTACTTC. Protein: CASSPLGETQYF. The chain recombines TRBV7-2 with TRBJ2-5, with D unclear. The ends were cut back, 5 bases at V and 4 bases at J, with 8 bases in the middle. Looked up from germline, CDR1 is SGHTA and CDR2 is FQGNSA. The CDR3 is 12 amino acids.

The chain couples TRBV6-6 to TRBJ2-7; the D is unclear. The CDR3 consists of 12 residues. CDR1 and CDR2 from the germline V gene are MNHNY and SVGAGI (reference sequence). V lost 6 bases and J lost 4, with 10 bases in between. The CDR3 reads CASSHGAYEQYF. DNA for the CDR3: TGTGCCAGCAGCCACGGAGCTTACGAGCAGTACTTC.

This clone was found once. This chain joins TRBV19 and TRBJ1-1; D is uncertain. Germline lookup yields CDR1 LNHDA and CDR2 SQIVND (reference sequence). This CDR3 has 14 residues. V lost 4 bases and J 5 bases, leaving 14 bases between the germline ends. The CDR3 DNA is TGTGCCAGTAGTACCCGTCAGGAGCTGACTGAAGCTTTCTTT. Protein sequence: CASSTRQELTEAFF.

The genes are TRBV28 and TRBJ2-2; no clear D. CDR1 is MDHEN and CDR2 is SYDVKM in the germline V gene. Trimming took off 6 bases at V and 0 bases at J, with 8 bases between the two ends. The CDR3 has 14 amino acids. The CDR3 coding sequence is TGTGCCAGCAGCCCGACGGCGAACACCGGGGAGCTGTTTTTT. It specifies CASSPTANTGELFF.

The V and J genes are TRBV19 and TRBJ2-1; D perhaps matches TRBD2 (5 bases). The germline V gene has CDR1 LNHDA and CDR2 SQIVND (reference sequence). V dropped 2 bases and J dropped 9 bases, with 5 bases sitting between them. CDR3 length: 11 amino acids. In DNA, the CDR3 is TGTGCCAGTAGTATAACTAGTGAGCAGTTCTTC. Its translation is CASSITSEQFF.

This chain connects TRBV14 to TRBJ2-2; D remains unclear. V was shortened by 4 bases and J by 6 bases, with 15 bases between the two germline ends. From germline, CDR1 is SGHDN and CDR2 FVKESK. The CDR3 has 15 residues. The chain's CDR3 is CASSPGPWLPGELFF. CDR3 DNA sequence: TGTGCCAGCAGCCCCGGGCCTTGGCTTCCCGGGGAGCTGTTTTTT.

The J gene is TRBJ1-2, the V gene TRBV9; a possible D gene is TRBD1 (5 bases). In germline, CDR1 is SGDLS, CDR2 YYNGEE. Between the trimmed V and J ends, which lost 7 bases and 6 bases, there was a span of 19 bases. The CDR3 runs to 14 residues. The CDR3 loop is CASSPHGGLDGYTF. The CDR3 DNA follows: TGTGCCAGCTCTCCTCACGGGGGGTTGGATGGCTACACCTTC.

This rearrangement joins TRBV9 to TRBJ1-2; D not certain. The CDR3 has 13 residues. Germline lookup yields CDR1 SGDLS and CDR2 YYNGEE. Trimming took 0 bases from V and 8 from J, leaving 11 bases between them. CDR3 bases: TGTGCCAGCAGCGTAGGGTACGGTCACGGCTACACCTTC. This codes for CASSVGYGHGYTF.

The CDR3 loop reads CASSLRGYSNQPQHF. The CDR3 DNA reads as TGTGCCAGCAGCTTAAGAGGGTATAGCAATCAGCCCCAGCATTTT. The chain recombines TRBV7-8 with TRBJ1-5; no clear D. The ends were cut back, 2 bases at V and 0 bases at J, with 8 bases in the middle. Per the germline V gene, CDR1 is SGHVS and CDR2 is FQNEAQ. This CDR3 comprises 15 residues. The full variable domain, in which reference TRBV7-8 and TRBJ1-5 provide the parts outside the CDR3, is GAGVSQSPRYKVAKRGQDVALRCDPISGHVSLFWYQQALGQGPEFLTYFQNEAQLDKSGLPSDRFFAERPEGSVSTLKIQRTQQEDSAVYLCASSLRGYSNQPQHFGDGTRLSIL.

The chain is built from TRBV2 and TRBJ2-2, with D possibly TRBD1 on 6 matching bases. V was cut by 4 bases and J by 2 bases, with 11 bases left in between. Germline V gene lookup returns CDR1 SNHLY and CDR2 FYNNEI. This CDR3 region has 15 residues. CDR3 region: CASSVGTTNTGELFF. Here the CDR3 DNA reads TGTGCCAGCAGTGTTGGGACAACAAACACCGGGGAGCTGTTTTTT.

The chain couples TRBV16 to TRBJ1-2, with D unresolved. The CDR3 covers 14 residues. V was trimmed by 8 bases and J by 3 bases, leaving 16 bases between them. Germline CDR1 reads KGHSY; CDR2 reads FQNENV. In nucleotides, the CDR3 is TGTGCCAGCGACCGCACTGAGGGAGACTATGGCTACACCTTC. Protein product: CASDRTEGDYGYTF.

The chain combines TRBV5-4 with TRBJ2-3; 12 bases map to TRBD2. Germline assignment: CDR1 SGHNT and CDR2 YYREEE (reference sequence). The CDR3 has 19 amino acids. V lost 1 base to trimming and J lost 2 bases; unmatched junction nucleotides: 11. The CDR3 protein is CASSLRLAGGPVVTDTQYF. The CDR3 DNA is TGTGCCAGCAGCTTGCGCCTAGCGGGAGGGCCCGTGGTCACAGATACGCAGTATTTT.

V gene TRBV5-8 combines with J gene TRBJ2-7; D uncertain. V lost 4 bases and J lost 4, with 12 bases in between. CDR3 length: 13 amino acids. Germline V lookup: CDR1 SGHTS, CDR2 YDEGEE. CDR3 region: CASSPDHPYEQYF. CDR3 nucleotide sequence: TGTGCCAGCAGCCCCGATCATCCGTACGAGCAGTACTTC.

This clone has just one count. This sequence joins TRBV9 and TRBJ2-7, with 7 bases fitting TRBD2. With V trimmed by 4 bases and J by 0 bases, 7 bases remained unmatched. The CDR3 spans 15 residues. CDR1 is SGDLS, CDR2 YYNGEE, per germline. CDR3 in DNA: TGTGCCAGCAGCCCGAGCGGGGCCTCCTCCTACGAGCAGTACTTC. It is translated as CASSPSGASSYEQYF.

This rearrangement joins TRBV27 to TRBJ2-1, with TRBD2 matching 9 bases. The CDR3 spans 16 residues. Per germline, CDR1 MNHEY and CDR2 SMNVEV (reference sequence). The J segment lost 3 bases and the V segment lost 5 bases, leaving 8 bases of the junction unmatched. CDR3 protein: CASSPSSGTYYNEQFF. CDR3 nucleotide sequence: TGTGCCAGCAGTCCATCTAGCGGGACCTACTACAATGAGCAGTTCTTC.